Below are 12 T cell receptor beta chains sequenced from a single sample in a study of a mutant IDH1 vaccine in newly diagnosed glioma. The sample's time point: baseline, week 1 (first vaccination visit). Treatment: pre-vaccination baseline after standard-of-care therapy. The repertoire was sequenced with immunoSEQ multiplex PCR; TCRdb's copy has only in-frame clones and lacks some. The sample lists 20,000 or so clones; roughly 84% were seen once. Material: PBMCs, obtained from a glioma patient treated with radiotherapy, temozolomide or both. These receptors originate from a man aged 35 to 55 with glioma.

The chain has TRBV5-6 and TRBJ2-6; 8 positions match TRBD1. Trimming at V came to 2 bases and at J to 2 bases, leaving 3 bases not matched to a gene. The CDR3 consists of 16 residues. Germline CDR1 and CDR2: SGHDT and YYEEEE. CDR3 protein: CASSLEQGAGANVLTF. The CDR3 DNA is TGTGCCAGCAGCTTAGAACAGGGGGCTGGGGCCAACGTCCTGACTTTC.

This chain uses TRBV6-5 with TRBJ2-2; perhaps TRBD1 as D (6 bases). The V and J ends lost 1 base and 5 bases respectively, with 14 bases between them. The CDR3 runs to 16 residues. Germline V gene sequence: CDR1 MNHEY, CDR2 SVGAGI. CDR3 nucleotides: TGTGCCAGCAGTTACTGGGGGCGCCGGGGAACCGGGGAGCTGTTTTTT. Its protein product is CASSYWGRRGTGELFF.

The rearrangement links TRBV29-1 to TRBJ2-5; the match to TRBD2 covers 7 bases. Trimming took 0 bases from V and 2 from J; bases not matched to a gene: 12. Germline loops: CDR1 SQVTM, CDR2 ANQGSEA. This CDR3 comprises 17 residues. CDR3 DNA: TGCAGCGTTGAAGATCTAGCGGCAGGGAAATCTCAAGAGACCCAGTACTTC. The encoded protein is CSVEDLAAGKSQETQYF.

This sequence joins TRBV29-1 and TRBJ2-3; no clear D. The CDR3 runs to 13 residues. V was shortened by 3 bases and J by 0 bases, with 7 bases between the two germline ends. The germline gives CDR1 SQVTM, CDR2 ANQGSEA. Here the CDR3 reads CSVDPRSTDTQYF. The CDR3 DNA is TGCAGCGTTGATCCCCGGAGCACAGATACGCAGTATTTT.

This clone was seen once. The rearrangement uses TRBV6-1 and TRBJ1-2; perhaps TRBD1 as D (5 bases). This CDR3 is 14 amino acids long. Germline V gene data show CDR1 as MNHNS and CDR2 as SASEGT. Trimming pared 4 bases from V and 4 bases from J, leaving 13 bases between. The chain's CDR3 is CASSGSGNSYGYTF. CDR3 sequence (DNA): TGTGCCAGCAGTGGCTCAGGGAATAGCTATGGCTACACCTTC.

This chain connects TRBV6-6 to TRBJ1-1; 7 bases agree with TRBD1. Germline V gene data show CDR1 as MNHNY and CDR2 as SVGAGI (reference sequence). J lost 7 bases, V lost 0 bases, and 2 bases had no gene match. This CDR3 spans 13 amino acids. The CDR3 reads CASSYSGDSEAFF. In nucleotides, the CDR3 is TGTGCCAGCAGTTACTCGGGGGACAGTGAAGCTTTCTTT.

The V and J genes are TRBV25-1 and TRBJ1-3, with D perhaps TRBD1 (6 bases). This CDR3 comprises 16 residues. In germline, CDR1 is MGHDK, CDR2 SYGVNS. The ends were cut back, 1 base at V and 2 bases at J, with 12 bases in the middle. The CDR3 loop is CASSEFRTATGNTIYF. The CDR3 bases are TGTGCCAGCAGTGAATTCAGGACAGCAACTGGAAACACCATATATTTT.

The chain uses TRBV9 and TRBJ2-2; possibly TRBD2 for D (7 bases). The CDR3 is made up of 17 amino acids. The ends were cut back, 4 bases at V and 0 bases at J, with 16 bases in the middle. Germline V gene lookup returns CDR1 SGDLS and CDR2 YYNGEE. CDR3 sequence reads: CASSKGGVSANTGELFF. The DNA of the CDR3 is TGTGCCAGCAGCAAGGGGGGGGTATCCGCGAACACCGGGGAGCTGTTTTTT.

CDR3 protein: CASSRQVDEKLFF. The DNA for the CDR3 is TGTGCCAGCTCGCGACAGGTCGACGAAAAACTGTTTTTT. The chain joins TRBV18 to TRBJ1-4; D is possibly TRBD1 (6 bases). The germline V and J ends were trimmed by 6 bases and 8 bases, with 13 bases remaining between them. Germline V gives CDR1 KGHSH, CDR2 LQKENI. The CDR3 runs to 13 residues.

The V and J genes are TRBV7-2 and TRBJ1-3; 10 nucleotides line up with TRBD1. Per germline, CDR1 SGHTA and CDR2 FQGNSA. With V trimmed by 8 bases and J by 1 base, 2 bases remained unmatched. The CDR3 runs 14 residues. The CDR3 protein is CASRQGASGNTIYF. The CDR3 DNA reads as TGTGCCAGCCGACAGGGGGCGTCTGGAAACACCATATATTTT.

V gene TRBV5-1 combines with J gene TRBJ1-1, with D perhaps matching TRBD1 (5 bases). This CDR3 is 14 amino acids long. CDR1 is SGHRS, CDR2 YFSETQ, per germline. The V and J ends lost 0 bases and 4 bases respectively, with 10 bases between them. The CDR3 spells CASSLAGRGTEAFF. CDR3 nucleotides: TGCGCCAGCAGCTTGGCCGGTAGGGGCACTGAAGCTTTCTTT.

This clone has only one observation. The chain is built from TRBV30 and TRBJ2-2; D not resolved. CDR1 GTSNPN and CDR2 SVGIG come from the germline V gene (reference sequence). CDR3 size: 11 residues. V gave up 5 bases and J gave up 7 bases, with 8 bases separating them. CDR3 in DNA: TGTGCCTGGGGTCGAGTCGGGGAGCTGTTTTTT. Its protein is CAWGRVGELFF.